In this sample, the clone carrying this T cell receptor (beta chain) turned up many times. An equimolar mix of two oligonucleotides served as the beta constant-region primer for TRBC1 and TRBC2. TCRdb analysed the UMI-ligation and nested PCR reads with MiXCR anew, one entry per CDR3 protein. Of about 4,600 distinct CDR3 sequences in the sample, 7.2% are singletons; the top ten hold 65% to 90%. This entry belongs to a study of naive and memory T cell subsets. Alpha and beta libraries were amplified separately from the second PCR onward. CD45RA-CD27- cells were effector memory; CD45RA+CD27- cells were EMRA. This CDR3 spans 12 amino acids. CDR1 and CDR2 (germline): SQVTM, ANQGSEA. V gave up 0 bases and J gave up 6 bases, with 6 bases separating them.

This TCR was recovered from a human donor in good health. The chain is built from TRBV29-1 and TRBJ2-1; no definite D call. Sequencing used CD4+ TEMRA cells from blood. The subset is: effector memory re-expressing CD45RA, CD45RA+ CD27-. The CDR3 reads CSVEESSNEQFF. The CDR3 coding sequence is TGCAGCGTTGAAGAATCTAGCAATGAGCAGTTCTTC.